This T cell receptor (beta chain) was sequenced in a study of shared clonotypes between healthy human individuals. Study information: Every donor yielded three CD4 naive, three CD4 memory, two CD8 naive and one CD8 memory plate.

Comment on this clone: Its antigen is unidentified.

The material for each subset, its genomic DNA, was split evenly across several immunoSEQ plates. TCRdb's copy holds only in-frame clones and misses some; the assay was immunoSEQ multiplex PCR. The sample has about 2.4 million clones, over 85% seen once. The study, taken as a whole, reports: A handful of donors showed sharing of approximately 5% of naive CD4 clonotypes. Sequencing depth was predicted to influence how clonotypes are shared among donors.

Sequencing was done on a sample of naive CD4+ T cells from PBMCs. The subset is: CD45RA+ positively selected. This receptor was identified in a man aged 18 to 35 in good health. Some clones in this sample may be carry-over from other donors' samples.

The CDR3 sequence: CASRGGGGPYEQYF. The CDR3 DNA sequence: TGTGCCAGCAGGGGAGGTGGGGGTCCCTACGAGCAGTACTTC. This sequence joins TRBV5-6 and TRBJ2-7, with D possibly TRBD2 on 6 matching bases. Between the trimmed V and J ends, which lost 5 bases and 2 bases, there was a span of 14 bases. CDR1 and CDR2 (germline): SGHDT, YYEEEE. The CDR3 contains 14 residues.